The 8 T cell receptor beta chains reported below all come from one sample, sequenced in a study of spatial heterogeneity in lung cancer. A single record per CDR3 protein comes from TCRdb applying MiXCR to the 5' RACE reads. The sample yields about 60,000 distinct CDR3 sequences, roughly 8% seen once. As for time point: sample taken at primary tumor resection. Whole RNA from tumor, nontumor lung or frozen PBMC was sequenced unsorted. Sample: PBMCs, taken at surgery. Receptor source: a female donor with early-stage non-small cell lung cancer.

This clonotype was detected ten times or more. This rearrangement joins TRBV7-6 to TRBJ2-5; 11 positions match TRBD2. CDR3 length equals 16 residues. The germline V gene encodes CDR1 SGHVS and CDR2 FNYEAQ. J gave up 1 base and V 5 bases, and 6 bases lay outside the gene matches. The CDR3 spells CASSPSSGGSQETQYF. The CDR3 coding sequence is TGTGCCAGCAGCCCCTCTAGCGGGGGGTCCCAAGAGACCCAGTACTTC. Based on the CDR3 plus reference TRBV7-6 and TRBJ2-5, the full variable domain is GAGVSQSPRYKVTKRGQDVALRCDPISGHVSLYWYRQALGQGPEFLTYFNYEAQQDKSGLPNDRFSAERPEGSISTLTIQRTEQRDSAMYRCASSPSSGGSQETQYFGPGTRLLVL.

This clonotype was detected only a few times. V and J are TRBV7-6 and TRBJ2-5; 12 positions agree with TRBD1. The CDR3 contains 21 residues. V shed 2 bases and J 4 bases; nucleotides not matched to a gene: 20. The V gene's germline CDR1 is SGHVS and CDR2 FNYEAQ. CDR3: CASSLPTGTGGSTALVETQYF. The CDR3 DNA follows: TGTGCCAGCAGCTTACCAACCGGGACAGGGGGCTCCACGGCCCTAGTAGAGACCCAGTACTTC.

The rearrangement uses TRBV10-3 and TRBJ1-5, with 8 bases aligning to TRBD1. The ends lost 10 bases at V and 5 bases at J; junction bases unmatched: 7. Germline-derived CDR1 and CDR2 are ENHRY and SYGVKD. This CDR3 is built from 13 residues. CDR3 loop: CASSGQVDQPQHF. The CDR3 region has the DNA TGTGCCAGCTCGGGACAGGTAGATCAGCCCCAGCATTTT.

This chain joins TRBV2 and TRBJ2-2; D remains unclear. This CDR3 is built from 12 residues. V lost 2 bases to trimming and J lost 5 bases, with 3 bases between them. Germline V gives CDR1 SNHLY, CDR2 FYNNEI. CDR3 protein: CASSESTGELFF. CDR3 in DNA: TGTGCCAGCAGTGAATCAACCGGGGAGCTGTTTTTT.

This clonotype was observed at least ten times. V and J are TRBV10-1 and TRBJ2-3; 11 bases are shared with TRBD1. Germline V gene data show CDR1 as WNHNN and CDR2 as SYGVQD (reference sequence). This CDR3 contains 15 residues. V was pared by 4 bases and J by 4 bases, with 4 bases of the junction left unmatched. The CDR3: CASSARTGGSDTQYF. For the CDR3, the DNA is TGCGCCAGCAGTGCTCGGACAGGGGGCTCAGATACGCAGTATTTT.

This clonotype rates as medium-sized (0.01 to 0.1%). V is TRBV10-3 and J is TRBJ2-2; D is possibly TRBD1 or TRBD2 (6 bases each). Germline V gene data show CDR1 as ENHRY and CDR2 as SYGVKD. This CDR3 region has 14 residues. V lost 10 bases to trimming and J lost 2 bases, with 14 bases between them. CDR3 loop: CATGGTTNTGELFF. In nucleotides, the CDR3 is TGTGCCACCGGCGGGACAACCAACACCGGGGAGCTGTTTTTT.

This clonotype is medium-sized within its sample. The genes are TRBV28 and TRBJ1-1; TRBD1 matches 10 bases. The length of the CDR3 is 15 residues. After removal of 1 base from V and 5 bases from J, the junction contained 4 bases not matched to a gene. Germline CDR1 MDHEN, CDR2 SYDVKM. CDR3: CASSLYGTGETEAFF. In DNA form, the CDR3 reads TGTGCCAGCAGTTTATACGGGACAGGGGAGACTGAAGCTTTCTTT.

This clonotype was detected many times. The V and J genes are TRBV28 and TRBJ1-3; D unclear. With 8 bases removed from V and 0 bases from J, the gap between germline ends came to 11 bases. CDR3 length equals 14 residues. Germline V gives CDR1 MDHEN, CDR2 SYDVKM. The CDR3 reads CASRWRNSGNTIYF. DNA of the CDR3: TGTGCCAGCCGATGGCGCAACTCTGGAAACACCATATATTTT.